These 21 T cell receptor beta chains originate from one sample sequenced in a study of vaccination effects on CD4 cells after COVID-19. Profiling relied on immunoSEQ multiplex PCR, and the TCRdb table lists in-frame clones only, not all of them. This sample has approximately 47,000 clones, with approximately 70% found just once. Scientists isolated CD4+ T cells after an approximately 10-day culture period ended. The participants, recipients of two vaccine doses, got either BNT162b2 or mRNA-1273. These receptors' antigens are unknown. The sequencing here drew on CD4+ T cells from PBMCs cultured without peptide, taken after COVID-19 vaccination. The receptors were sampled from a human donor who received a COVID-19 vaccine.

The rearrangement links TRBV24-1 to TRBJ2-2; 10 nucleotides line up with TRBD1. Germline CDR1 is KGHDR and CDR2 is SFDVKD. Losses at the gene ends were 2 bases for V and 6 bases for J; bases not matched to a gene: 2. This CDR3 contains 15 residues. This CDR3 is CATSDSGQGPGELFF. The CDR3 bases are TGTGCCACCAGTGATTCGGGACAGGGGCCCGGGGAGCTGTTTTTT.

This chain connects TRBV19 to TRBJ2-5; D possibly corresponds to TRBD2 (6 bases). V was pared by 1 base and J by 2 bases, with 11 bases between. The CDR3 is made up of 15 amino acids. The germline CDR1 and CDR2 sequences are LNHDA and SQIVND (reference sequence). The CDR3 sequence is CASSIGGAPQETQYF. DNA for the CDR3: TGTGCCAGTAGTATAGGCGGGGCCCCTCAAGAGACCCAGTACTTC.

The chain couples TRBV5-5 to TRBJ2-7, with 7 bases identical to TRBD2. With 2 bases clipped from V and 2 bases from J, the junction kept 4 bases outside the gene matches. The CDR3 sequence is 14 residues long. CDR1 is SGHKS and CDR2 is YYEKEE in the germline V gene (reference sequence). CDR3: CASSFTGGAYEQYF. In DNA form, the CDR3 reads TGTGCCAGCAGCTTTACGGGAGGCGCCTACGAGCAGTACTTC.

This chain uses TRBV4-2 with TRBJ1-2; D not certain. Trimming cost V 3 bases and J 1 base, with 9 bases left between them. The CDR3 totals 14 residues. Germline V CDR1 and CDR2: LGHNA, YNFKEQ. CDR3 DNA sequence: TGTGCCAGCAGCCAGGCAGCCAATAACTATGGCTACACCTTC. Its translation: CASSQAANNYGYTF.

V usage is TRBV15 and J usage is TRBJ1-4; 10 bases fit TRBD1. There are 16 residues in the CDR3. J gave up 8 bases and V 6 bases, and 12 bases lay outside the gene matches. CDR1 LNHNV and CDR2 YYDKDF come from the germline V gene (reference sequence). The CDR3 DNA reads TGTGCCACCAGTTTAGAATCGGGACAGGGGAACGAAAAACTGTTTTTT. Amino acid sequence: CATSLESGQGNEKLFF. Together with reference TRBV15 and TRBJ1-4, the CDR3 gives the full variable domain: DAMVIQNPRYQVTQFGKPVTLSCSQTLNHNVMYWYQQKSSQAPKLLFHYYDKDFNNEADTPDNFQSRRPNTSFCFLDIRSPGLGDTAMYLCATSLESGQGNEKLFFGSGTQLSVL.

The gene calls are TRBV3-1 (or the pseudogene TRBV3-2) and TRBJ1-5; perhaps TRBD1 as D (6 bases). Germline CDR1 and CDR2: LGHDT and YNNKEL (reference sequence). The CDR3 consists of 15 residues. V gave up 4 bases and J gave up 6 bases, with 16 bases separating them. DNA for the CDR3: TGTGCCAGCAGCCCCCGACCGGGGGCGGCTCAGCCCCAGCATTTT. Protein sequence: CASSPRPGAAQPQHF.

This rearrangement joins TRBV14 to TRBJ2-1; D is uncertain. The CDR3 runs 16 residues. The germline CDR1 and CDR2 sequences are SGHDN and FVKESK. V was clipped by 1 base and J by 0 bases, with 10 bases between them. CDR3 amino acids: CASSQGWANSYNEQFF. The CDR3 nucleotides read TGTGCCAGCAGCCAAGGGTGGGCGAACTCCTACAATGAGCAGTTCTTC.

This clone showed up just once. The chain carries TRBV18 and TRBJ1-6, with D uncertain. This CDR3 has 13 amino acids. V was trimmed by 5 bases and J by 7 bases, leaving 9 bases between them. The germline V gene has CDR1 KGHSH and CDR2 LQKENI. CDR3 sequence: CASSMAENSPLHF. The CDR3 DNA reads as TGTGCCAGCTCAATGGCGGAAAATTCACCCCTCCACTTT.

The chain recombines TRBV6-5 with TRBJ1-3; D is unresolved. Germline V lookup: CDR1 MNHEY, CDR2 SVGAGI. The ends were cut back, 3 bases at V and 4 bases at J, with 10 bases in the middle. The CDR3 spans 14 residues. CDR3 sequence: CASSYMAAGNTIYF. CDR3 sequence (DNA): TGTGCCAGCAGTTATATGGCAGCCGGAAACACCATATATTTT.

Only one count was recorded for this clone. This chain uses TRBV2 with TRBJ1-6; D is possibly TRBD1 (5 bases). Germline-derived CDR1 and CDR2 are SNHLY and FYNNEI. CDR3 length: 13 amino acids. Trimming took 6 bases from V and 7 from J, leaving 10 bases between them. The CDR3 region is CASRREGNSPLHF. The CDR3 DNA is TGTGCCAGCAGGCGGGAGGGGAATTCACCCCTCCACTTT.

The CDR3, as DNA: TGTGCCAGCAGTTCCCTTCCCGGGGACAACACTGAAGCTTTCTTT. The encoded protein is CASSSLPGDNTEAFF. The rearrangement uses TRBV27 and TRBJ1-1; D is perhaps TRBD1 (5 bases). The length of the CDR3 is 15 residues. Per germline, CDR1 MNHEY and CDR2 SMNVEV (reference sequence). V was trimmed by 4 bases and J by 2 bases, leaving 14 bases between them.

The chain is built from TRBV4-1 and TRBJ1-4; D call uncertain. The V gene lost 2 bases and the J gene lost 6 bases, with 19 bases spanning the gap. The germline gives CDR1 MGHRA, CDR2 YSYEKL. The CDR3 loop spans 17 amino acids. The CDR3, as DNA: TGCGCCAGCAGCCAACATCAATTGGGCAGGTTGCATGAAAAACTGTTTTTT. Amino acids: CASSQHQLGRLHEKLFF.

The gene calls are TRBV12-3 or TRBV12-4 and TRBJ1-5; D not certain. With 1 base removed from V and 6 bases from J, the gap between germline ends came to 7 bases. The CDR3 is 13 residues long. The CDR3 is CASSLVGGQPQHF. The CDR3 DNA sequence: TGTGCCAGCAGTTTAGTTGGTGGTCAGCCCCAGCATTTT.

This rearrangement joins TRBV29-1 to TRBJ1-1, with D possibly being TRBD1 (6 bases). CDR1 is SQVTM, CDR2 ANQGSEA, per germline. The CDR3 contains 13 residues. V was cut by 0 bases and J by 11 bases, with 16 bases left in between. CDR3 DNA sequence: TGCAGCGTTGAAGATACGGGGGCTGTGGGGGCTTTCTTT. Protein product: CSVEDTGAVGAFF. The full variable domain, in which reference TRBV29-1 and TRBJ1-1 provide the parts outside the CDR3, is SAVISQKPSRDICQRGTSLTIQCQVDSQVTMMFWYRQQPGQSLTLIATANQGSEATYESGFVIDKFPISRPNLTFSTLTVSNMSPEDSSIYLCSVEDTGAVGAFFGQGTRLTVV.

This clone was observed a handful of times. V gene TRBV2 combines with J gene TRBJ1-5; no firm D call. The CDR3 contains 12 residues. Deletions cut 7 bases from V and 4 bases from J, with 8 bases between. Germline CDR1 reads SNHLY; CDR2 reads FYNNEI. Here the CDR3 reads CASNEPNQPQHF. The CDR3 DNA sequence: TGTGCCAGCAACGAACCGAATCAGCCCCAGCATTTT.

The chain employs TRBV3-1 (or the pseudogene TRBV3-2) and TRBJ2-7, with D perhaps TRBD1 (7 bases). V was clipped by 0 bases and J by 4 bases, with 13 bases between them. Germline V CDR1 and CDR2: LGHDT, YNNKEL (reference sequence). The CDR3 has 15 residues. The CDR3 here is CASSQEGGQIYEQYF. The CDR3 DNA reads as TGTGCCAGCAGCCAAGAGGGGGGACAGATTTACGAGCAGTACTTC.

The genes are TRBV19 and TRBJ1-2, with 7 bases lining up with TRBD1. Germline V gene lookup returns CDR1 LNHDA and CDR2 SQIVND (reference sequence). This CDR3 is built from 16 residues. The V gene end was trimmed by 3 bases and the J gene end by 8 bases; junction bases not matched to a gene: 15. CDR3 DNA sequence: TGTGCCAGTAGTATGCGGACAGGTGGGCTCGGGAACGGCTACACCTTC. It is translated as CASSMRTGGLGNGYTF.

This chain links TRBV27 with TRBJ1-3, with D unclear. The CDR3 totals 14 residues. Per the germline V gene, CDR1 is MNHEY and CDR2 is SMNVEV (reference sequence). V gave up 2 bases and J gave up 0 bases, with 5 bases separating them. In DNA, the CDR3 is TGTGCCAGCAGTTTAGAAAGCTCTGGAAACACCATATATTTT. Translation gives CASSLESSGNTIYF.

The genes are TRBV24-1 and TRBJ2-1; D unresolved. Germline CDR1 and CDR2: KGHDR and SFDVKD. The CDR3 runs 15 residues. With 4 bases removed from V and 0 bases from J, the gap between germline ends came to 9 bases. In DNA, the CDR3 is TGTGCCACCAGTGAGTCTGCAAACTCCTACAATGAGCAGTTCTTC. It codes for CATSESANSYNEQFF.

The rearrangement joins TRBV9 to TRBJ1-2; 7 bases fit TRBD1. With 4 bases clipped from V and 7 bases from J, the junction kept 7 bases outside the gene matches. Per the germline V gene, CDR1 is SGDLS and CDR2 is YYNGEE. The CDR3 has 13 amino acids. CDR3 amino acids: CASSPETGSGYTF. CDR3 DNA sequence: TGTGCCAGCAGCCCGGAGACAGGGAGTGGCTACACCTTC. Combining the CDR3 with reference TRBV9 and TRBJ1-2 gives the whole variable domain DSGVTQTPKHLITATGQRVTLRCSPRSGDLSVYWYQQSLDQGLQFLIQYYNGEERAKGNILERFSAQQFPDLHSELNLSSLELGDSALYFCASSPETGSGYTFGSGTRLTVV.

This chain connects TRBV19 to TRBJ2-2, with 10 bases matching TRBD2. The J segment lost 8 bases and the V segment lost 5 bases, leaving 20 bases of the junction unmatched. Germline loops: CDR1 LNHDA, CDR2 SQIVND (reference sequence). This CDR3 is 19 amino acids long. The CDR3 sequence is CASSPQGILAGEMAGELFF. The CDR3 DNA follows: TGTGCCAGTAGTCCCCAAGGGATCCTAGCGGGGGAAATGGCTGGGGAGCTGTTTTTT.